The 11 T cell receptor beta chains below all came from one sample that was sequenced in a study of blood T cell repertoires in COVID-19. This table comes from immunoSEQ multiplex PCR, and its TCRdb copy is limited to in-frame clones, with some not included. The sample has 300,000 to 350,000 clones, 80% to 90% seen once; the top ten hold around 4.4%. Sequencing was carried out using PBMCs or T cells enriched from blood (not recorded which). These receptors came from a middle-aged woman with acute COVID-19.

This clone was seen only once. The V call is TRBV2, the J call TRBJ2-2; no clear D gene. Germline CDR1 and CDR2: SNHLY and FYNNEI. V shed 4 bases and J shed 4 bases, with 13 bases lying between them. This CDR3 has 15 amino acids. This chain's CDR3 is CASSVEKTLTGELFF. For the CDR3, the DNA is TGTGCCAGCAGTGTGGAGAAAACTCTCACCGGGGAGCTGTTTTTT.

V gene TRBV19 combines with J gene TRBJ2-7, with TRBD2 identical over 10 bases. CDR1 is LNHDA, CDR2 SQIVND, per germline (reference sequence). The CDR3 is 13 residues long. With 6 bases clipped from V and 6 bases from J, the junction kept 5 bases outside the gene matches. Here the CDR3 reads CASSPLAGSEQYF. Here the CDR3 DNA reads TGTGCCAGTAGCCCACTAGCGGGGAGCGAGCAGTACTTC.

This clone was seen just once. The genes are TRBV7-2 and TRBJ1-1; D not certain. Germline V gene lookup returns CDR1 SGHTA and CDR2 FQGNSA. The germline V and J ends were trimmed by 2 bases and 0 bases, with 10 bases remaining between them. The CDR3 contains 15 residues. The CDR3 is CASSLIGSLNTEAFF. As DNA, the CDR3 is TGTGCCAGCAGCTTAATTGGGAGCCTGAACACTGAAGCTTTCTTT.

This chain links TRBV19 with TRBJ1-1; the D gene is possibly TRBD1 (6 bases). Germline CDR1 reads LNHDA; CDR2 reads SQIVND (reference sequence). Trimming took 2 bases from V and 4 from J, leaving 32 bases between them. The CDR3 has 21 residues. CDR3 residues: CASSIFPGGMVTGPVTTEAFF. The CDR3 nucleotides read TGTGCCAGTAGTATATTTCCAGGTGGTATGGTTACAGGGCCAGTGACCACTGAAGCTTTCTTT.

Worth noting for this clone: Other DNA sequences in the sample encode the same CDR3. Written as DNA, the CDR3 is TGTGCCAGCAGCTCTAGGACAAGCACAGATACGCAGTATTTT. It encodes CASSSRTSTDTQYF. The chain couples TRBV7-9 to TRBJ2-3; D perhaps matches TRBD1 (5 bases). V gave up 4 bases and J gave up 0 bases, with 8 bases separating them. This CDR3 has 14 amino acids. The germline gives CDR1 SEHNR, CDR2 FQNEAQ (reference sequence).

J is TRBJ1-2 and V is TRBV5-4; 12 bases map to TRBD1. V trimming: 1 base; J trimming: 8 bases; junction bases outside the gene matches: 9. The CDR3 is 16 amino acids. The germline V gene encodes CDR1 SGHNT and CDR2 YYREEE (reference sequence). CDR3 sequence (DNA): TGTGCCAGCAGCTTGCCCGGGACAGGGGGCGTGTGGGGCTACACCTTC. Protein: CASSLPGTGGVWGYTF.

The rearrangement uses TRBV19 and TRBJ2-7, with unresolved D. Deletions cut 3 bases from V and 0 bases from J, with 6 bases between. There are 13 residues in the CDR3. Looked up from germline, CDR1 is LNHDA and CDR2 is SQIVND (reference sequence). CDR3 DNA: TGTGCCAGTAGTATCGGGTCCTCCTACGAGCAGTACTTC. Its translation is CASSIGSSYEQYF.

J is TRBJ2-1 and V is TRBV7-3, with a possible D match to TRBD2 (6 bases). Germline V CDR1 and CDR2: SGHTA, FQGTGA. The V and J ends lost 0 bases and 9 bases respectively, with 12 bases between them. The CDR3 extends over 14 amino acids. The CDR3 DNA reads as TGTGCCAGCAGCTTAACCCCAGTCGGGAGTGAGCAGTTCTTC. Protein sequence: CASSLTPVGSEQFF.

The chain recombines TRBV6-1 with TRBJ2-7, with D unclear. CDR3 length: 14 amino acids. V lost 1 base to trimming and J lost 2 bases, with 9 bases between them. Germline-derived CDR1 and CDR2 are MNHNS and SASEGT. CDR3 nucleotide sequence: TGTGCCAGCAGTGAAGTACTTGCCCCCTACGAGCAGTACTTC. Its translation is CASSEVLAPYEQYF.

This sequence joins TRBV10-2 and TRBJ1-6; TRBD1 is a possible D gene (5 bases). In germline, CDR1 is WSHSY, CDR2 SAAADI. V gave up 6 bases and J gave up 10 bases, with 13 bases separating them. The CDR3 is 13 amino acids. The CDR3 DNA reads as TGCGCCAGCAGCCAGGGAAGCGACTCACCCCTCCACTTT. It codes for CASSQGSDSPLHF.

Comments on this clone: Other DNA sequences in this sample translate to the same CDR3. The chain combines TRBV6-5 with TRBJ2-7, with 7 bases matching TRBD1. Germline CDR1 is MNHEY and CDR2 is SVGAGI. The ends lost 2 bases at V and 4 bases at J; junction bases unmatched: 2. The CDR3 consists of 13 residues. The CDR3 nucleotides are TGTGCCAGCAGTTACCCAGGGGGTTACGAGCAGTACTTC. Translated: CASSYPGGYEQYF.